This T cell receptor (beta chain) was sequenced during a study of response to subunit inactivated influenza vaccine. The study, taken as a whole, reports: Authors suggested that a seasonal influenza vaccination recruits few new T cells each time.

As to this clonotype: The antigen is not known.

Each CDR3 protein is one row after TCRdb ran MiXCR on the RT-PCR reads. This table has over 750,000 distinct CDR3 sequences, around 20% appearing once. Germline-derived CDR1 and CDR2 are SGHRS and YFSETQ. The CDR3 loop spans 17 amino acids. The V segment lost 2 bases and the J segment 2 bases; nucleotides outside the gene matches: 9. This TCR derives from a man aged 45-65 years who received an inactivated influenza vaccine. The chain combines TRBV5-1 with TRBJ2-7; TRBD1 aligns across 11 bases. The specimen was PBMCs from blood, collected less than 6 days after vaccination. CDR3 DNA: TGCGCCAGCAGCTTTGCGATGTGGGACAGGGGGGCCTACGAGCAGTACTTC. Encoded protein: CASSFAMWDRGAYEQYF.